A single sample is the source of the 24 T cell receptor beta chains below, sequenced in a study of cytomegalovirus exposure and HLA in healthy donors. PCR involved 60 Vbeta and 13 Jbeta primers. Some clones are missing from TCRdb's copy, which holds only in-frame ones; the method was immunoSEQ multiplex PCR. The repertoire holds around 130,000 clones, about 82% seen once, with about 1% in the top ten. Sequenced input: PBMCs. Receptor source: a boy aged 5-17 years in good health and CMV-seronegative.

The rearrangement links TRBV2 to TRBJ2-5; TRBD2 might be the D (6 bases). V was cut by 4 bases and J by 7 bases, with 13 bases left in between. CDR1 and CDR2 (germline): SNHLY, FYNNEI. The CDR3 has 13 amino acids. The DNA of the CDR3 is TGTGCCAGCAGTGCGGGGGACTCTGCGACCCAGTACTTC. Amino acid sequence: CASSAGDSATQYF.

The V gene is TRBV10-3, the J gene TRBJ2-2; no clear D. The CDR3 covers 14 residues. V lost 3 bases and J 2 bases, leaving 7 bases between the germline ends. Germline V gene data show CDR1 as ENHRY and CDR2 as SYGVKD. CDR3 sequence (DNA): TGTGCCATCAGTGATACAAGAAACACCGGGGAGCTGTTTTTT. Translation gives CAISDTRNTGELFF.

The chain carries TRBV6-5 and TRBJ1-1, with TRBD1 matching 8 bases. After removal of 5 bases from V and 1 base from J, the junction contained 6 bases not matched to a gene. Per germline, CDR1 MNHEY and CDR2 SVGAGI. The CDR3 is made up of 15 amino acids. The CDR3 DNA reads as TGTGCCAGCAGTCCGACAGGGGAGGGGAACACTGAAGCTTTCTTT. Its translation is CASSPTGEGNTEAFF.

The rearrangement joins TRBV29-1 to TRBJ2-3, with TRBD2 as a possible D gene (5 bases). The CDR3 extends over 13 amino acids. Trimming shortened V by 4 bases and J by 3 bases, and 11 bases separated the two germline ends. Germline CDR1 and CDR2: SQVTM and ANQGSEA. CDR3 DNA: TGCAGCGTTGGTCAACGGGATACAGATACGCAGTATTTT. Its translation is CSVGQRDTDTQYF.

This chain joins TRBV5-4 and TRBJ2-7; TRBD1 matches 9 bases. V gave up 3 bases and J gave up 6 bases; unmatched junction bases: 7. Germline values: CDR1 SGHNT, CDR2 YYREEE (reference sequence). This CDR3 is 14 amino acids long. The CDR3 region has the DNA TGTGCCAGCAGCTCCGGGACAGGGCTATTCGAGCAGTACTTC. The encoded protein is CASSSGTGLFEQYF.

This chain links TRBV27 with TRBJ2-7; D may be TRBD2 (5 bases). V was shortened by 4 bases and J by 4 bases, with 5 bases between the two germline ends. The CDR3 loop spans 11 amino acids. CDR1 and CDR2 (germline): MNHEY, SMNVEV (reference sequence). The CDR3 here is CASSSGYEQYF. In nucleotides, the CDR3 is TGTGCCAGCAGTTCGGGATACGAGCAGTACTTC.

The rearrangement uses TRBV9 and TRBJ2-7, with 12 bases fitting TRBD2. Germline trimming cut 0 bases from V and 2 bases from J; bases unmatched to any gene: 0. Germline V gene lookup returns CDR1 SGDLS and CDR2 YYNGEE. The length of the CDR3 is 15 residues. CDR3 in DNA: TGTGCCAGCAGCGTAGGACTAGCGGGAGCCTACGAGCAGTACTTC. This codes for CASSVGLAGAYEQYF. Using reference TRBV9 and TRBJ2-7 for the parts outside the CDR3, the full variable domain is DSGVTQTPKHLITATGQRVTLRCSPRSGDLSVYWYQQSLDQGLQFLIQYYNGEERAKGNILERFSAQQFPDLHSELNLSSLELGDSALYFCASSVGLAGAYEQYFGPGTRLTVT.

This sequence joins TRBV19 and TRBJ2-3, with a tentative D call TRBD2 (5 bases). From germline, CDR1 is LNHDA and CDR2 SQIVND (reference sequence). V gave up 3 bases and J gave up 2 bases, with 18 bases separating them. This CDR3 contains 17 residues. Written as DNA, the CDR3 is TGTGCCAGTAGTATCGGGATTGAGAAGCCCTTCACAGATACGCAGTATTTT. Translation gives CASSIGIEKPFTDTQYF.

The rearrangement links TRBV11-2 to TRBJ2-5; D not resolved. The CDR3 covers 12 residues. Germline values: CDR1 SGHAT, CDR2 FQNNGV. V lost 3 bases and J 5 bases, leaving 7 bases between the germline ends. CDR3 coding DNA: TGTGCCAGCAGCTTTGCGATCGAGACCCAGTACTTC. It specifies CASSFAIETQYF.

V usage is TRBV30 and J usage is TRBJ2-1, with 8 bases identical to TRBD2. V trimming: 5 bases; J trimming: 0 bases; junction bases outside the gene matches: 3. Germline assignment: CDR1 GTSNPN and CDR2 SVGIG (reference sequence). The CDR3 loop spans 14 amino acids. The CDR3 here is CAWSAGGSYNEQFF. The DNA of the CDR3 is TGTGCCTGGTCCGCGGGGGGCTCCTACAATGAGCAGTTCTTC.

The chain employs TRBV27 and TRBJ2-6, with 8 bases that match TRBD1. V shed 5 bases, J shed 4 bases, and the junction held 13 bases outside the gene matches. CDR1 is MNHEY and CDR2 is SMNVEV in the germline V gene (reference sequence). The CDR3 has 18 residues. CDR3 sequence (DNA): TGTGCCAGCAGTCCTCTGGACAGGGCTGGTGAAGGGGCCAACGTCCTGACTTTC. This encodes CASSPLDRAGEGANVLTF.

The J gene is TRBJ2-3, the V gene TRBV14; D gene unclear. The CDR3 has 13 amino acids. From germline, CDR1 is SGHDN and CDR2 FVKESK. The germline V and J ends were trimmed by 1 base and 0 bases, with 2 bases remaining between them. The CDR3 nucleotides are TGTGCCAGCAGCCAAGTAAGCACAGATACGCAGTATTTT. As protein: CASSQVSTDTQYF.

The V gene is TRBV7-9, the J gene TRBJ2-7, with unresolved D. Germline assignment: CDR1 SEHNR and CDR2 FQNEAQ (reference sequence). The CDR3 has 15 residues. The V and J ends lost 5 bases and 4 bases respectively, with 18 bases between them. The CDR3 sequence: CASSKIASPAYEQYF. CDR3 DNA: TGTGCCAGCAGCAAGATAGCTAGTCCAGCGTACGAGCAGTACTTC.

The chain combines TRBV19 with TRBJ1-5, with D possibly TRBD1 on 5 matching bases. The CDR3 has 15 residues. Germline-derived CDR1 and CDR2 are LNHDA and SQIVND (reference sequence). The V gene lost 3 bases and the J gene lost 2 bases, with 11 bases spanning the gap. In nucleotides, the CDR3 is TGTGCCAGTAGTATCCAGGGCTGGGGCAATCAGCCCCAGCATTTT. Its translation is CASSIQGWGNQPQHF.

This chain links TRBV2 with TRBJ1-2, with 9 bases lining up with TRBD1. J was trimmed by 10 bases and V by 8 bases; bases with no gene match: 5. The CDR3 spans 11 residues. Germline CDR1 SNHLY, CDR2 FYNNEI. The CDR3 reads CASGGQGAYTF. In DNA, the CDR3 is TGTGCCAGCGGGGGACAGGGTGCCTACACCTTC.

The chain joins TRBV9 to TRBJ1-2; 8 nucleotides align to TRBD1. V shed 4 bases, J shed 8 bases, and the junction held 7 bases outside the gene matches. Germline V gives CDR1 SGDLS, CDR2 YYNGEE. This CDR3 is built from 13 residues. CDR3 coding DNA: TGTGCCAGCAGCCTGACAGGGGTGCCCGGCTACACCTTC. Translation: CASSLTGVPGYTF.

The chain is built from TRBV5-4 and TRBJ2-1, with 10 nucleotides matching TRBD2. Per germline, CDR1 SGHNT and CDR2 YYREEE (reference sequence). This CDR3 comprises 15 residues. The ends lost 4 bases at V and 2 bases at J; junction bases unmatched: 3. The CDR3 loop is CASSTGLATYNEQFF. The DNA of the CDR3 is TGTGCCAGCAGCACGGGACTAGCGACCTACAATGAGCAGTTCTTC.

The chain has TRBV6-5 and TRBJ2-1, with a weak D call TRBD1 (5 bases). The CDR3 spans 13 residues. The V end lost 6 bases, the J end lost 2 bases, and 8 bases lay between the germline ends. Germline V gene data show CDR1 as MNHEY and CDR2 as SVGAGI. The CDR3 is CASSRQTYNEQFF. The CDR3 DNA reads as TGTGCCAGCAGCCGACAGACCTACAATGAGCAGTTCTTC.

The V gene is TRBV6-5, the J gene TRBJ2-7, with D maybe TRBD2 (5 bases). Per the germline V gene, CDR1 is MNHEY and CDR2 is SVGAGI. Trimming cost V 6 bases and J 6 bases, with 6 bases left between them. The CDR3 extends over 10 amino acids. The CDR3 DNA reads as TGTGCCAGCAGGGCGGGCGAGCAGTACTTC. Translation gives CASRAGEQYF.

This clone was counted a few times. The chain carries TRBV4-1 and TRBJ1-5, with 7 bases lining up with TRBD1. V dropped 4 bases and J dropped 8; count of bases not matched to a gene: 11. Germline lookup yields CDR1 MGHRA and CDR2 YSYEKL. The CDR3 sequence is 15 residues long. The CDR3 nucleotides are TGCGCCAGCAGCCCCAGACAGGGAACATGGGAGCCCCAGCATTTT. This sequence encodes CASSPRQGTWEPQHF.

This clone was observed a handful of times. This chain links TRBV18 with TRBJ2-3, with TRBD1 identical over 8 bases. With V trimmed by 6 bases and J by 5 bases, 13 bases remained unmatched. In germline, CDR1 is KGHSH, CDR2 LQKENI. This CDR3 spans 16 amino acids. For the CDR3, the DNA is TGTGCCAGCTCTCCGGGACAGGTAGGGACGGAAGATACGCAGTATTTT. Translated: CASSPGQVGTEDTQYF.

The CDR3 sequence is CASSQVSQPGEQFF. CDR3 coding DNA: TGTGCCAGCAGCCAAGTCTCCCAACCCGGTGAGCAGTTCTTC. The genes are TRBV4-2 and TRBJ2-1, with D unresolved. The CDR3 length is 14 residues. Trimming cost V 1 base and J 9 bases, with 13 bases left between them. Looked up from germline, CDR1 is LGHNA and CDR2 is YNFKEQ.

In its sample, this clone was seen once. The V call is TRBV30, the J call TRBJ1-2; D possibly corresponds to TRBD1 (6 bases). The CDR3 is made up of 15 amino acids. The germline V gene encodes CDR1 GTSNPN and CDR2 SVGIG (reference sequence). Trimming took 2 bases from V and 0 from J, leaving 13 bases between them. CDR3 loop: CAWSPGQLANYGYTF. CDR3 coding DNA: TGTGCCTGGAGTCCGGGACAACTGGCTAACTATGGCTACACCTTC.

This rearrangement joins TRBV7-9 to TRBJ2-2; 11 nucleotides agree with TRBD1. CDR3 length: 18 residues. Germline CDR1 and CDR2: SEHNR and FQNEAQ (reference sequence). The trim removed 1 base at V and 5 bases at J, leaving 9 bases unmatched. In DNA, the CDR3 is TGTGCCAGCAGCTTAGTACCCGGGACAGGGGGAGAGACCGGGGAGCTGTTTTTT. Its protein is CASSLVPGTGGETGELFF.